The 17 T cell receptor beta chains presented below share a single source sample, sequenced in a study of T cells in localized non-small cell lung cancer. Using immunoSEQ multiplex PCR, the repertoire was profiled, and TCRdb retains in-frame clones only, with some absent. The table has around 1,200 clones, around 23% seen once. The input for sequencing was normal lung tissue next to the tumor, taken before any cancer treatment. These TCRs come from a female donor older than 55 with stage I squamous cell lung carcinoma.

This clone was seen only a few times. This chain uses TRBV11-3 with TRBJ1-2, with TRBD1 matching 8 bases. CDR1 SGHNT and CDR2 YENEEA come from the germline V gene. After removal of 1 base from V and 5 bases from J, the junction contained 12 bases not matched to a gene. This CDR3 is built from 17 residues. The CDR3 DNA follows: TGTGCCAGCAGCTTAGGGACAGGGACTTCAGGGGGATATGGCTACACCTTC. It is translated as CASSLGTGTSGGYGYTF.

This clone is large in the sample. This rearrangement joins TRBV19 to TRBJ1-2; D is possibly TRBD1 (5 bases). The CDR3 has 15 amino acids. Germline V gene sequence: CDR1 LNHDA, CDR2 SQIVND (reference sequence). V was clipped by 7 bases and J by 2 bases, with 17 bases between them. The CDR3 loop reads CASTPSGRGNYGYTF. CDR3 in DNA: TGTGCCAGTACTCCAAGCGGGAGGGGAAACTATGGCTACACCTTC.

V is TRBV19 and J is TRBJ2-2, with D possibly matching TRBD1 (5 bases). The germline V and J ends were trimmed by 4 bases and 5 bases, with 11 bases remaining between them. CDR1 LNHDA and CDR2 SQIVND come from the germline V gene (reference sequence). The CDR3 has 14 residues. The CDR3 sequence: CASSKQVKTGELFF. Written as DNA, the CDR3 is TGTGCCAGTAGTAAACAGGTTAAAACCGGGGAGCTGTTTTTT. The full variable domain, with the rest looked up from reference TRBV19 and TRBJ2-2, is DGGITQSPKYLFRKEGQNVTLSCEQNLNHDAMYWYRQDPGQGLRLIYYSQIVNDFQKGDIAEGYSVSREKKESFPLTVTSAQKNPTAFYLCASSKQVKTGELFFGEGSRLTVL.

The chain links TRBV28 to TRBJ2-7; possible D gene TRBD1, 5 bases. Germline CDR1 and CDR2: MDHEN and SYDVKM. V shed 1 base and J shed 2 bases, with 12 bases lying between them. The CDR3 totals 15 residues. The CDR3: CASSLLRQGPYEQYF. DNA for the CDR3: TGTGCCAGCAGTTTATTACGGCAGGGCCCCTACGAGCAGTACTTC.

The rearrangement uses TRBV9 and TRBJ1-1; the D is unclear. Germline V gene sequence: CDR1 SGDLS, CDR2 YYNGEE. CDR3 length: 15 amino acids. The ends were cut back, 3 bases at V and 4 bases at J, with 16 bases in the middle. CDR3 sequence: CASSARPSTGTEAFF. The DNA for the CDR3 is TGTGCCAGCAGCGCCCGACCGTCGACGGGCACTGAAGCTTTCTTT.

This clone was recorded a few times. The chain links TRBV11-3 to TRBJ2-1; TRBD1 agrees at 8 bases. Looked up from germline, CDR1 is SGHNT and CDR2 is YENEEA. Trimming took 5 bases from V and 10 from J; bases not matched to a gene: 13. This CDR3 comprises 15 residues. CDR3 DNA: TGTGCCAGCAGCCCCTTGACAGGGGCAATCGGAGAGCAGTTCTTC. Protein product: CASSPLTGAIGEQFF.

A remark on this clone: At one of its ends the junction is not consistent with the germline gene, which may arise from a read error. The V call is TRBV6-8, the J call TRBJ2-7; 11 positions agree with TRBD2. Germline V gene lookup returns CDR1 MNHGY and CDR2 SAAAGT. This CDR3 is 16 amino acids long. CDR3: CASSHSTSGSINEQYF. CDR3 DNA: TGTGCCAGCAGTCACTCCACTAGCGGGAGTATCAACGAGCAGTACTTC.

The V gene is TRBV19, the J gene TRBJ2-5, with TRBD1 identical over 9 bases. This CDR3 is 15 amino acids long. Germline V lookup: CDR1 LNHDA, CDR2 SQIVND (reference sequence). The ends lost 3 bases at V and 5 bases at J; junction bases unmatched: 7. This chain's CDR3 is CASSILWDREETQYF. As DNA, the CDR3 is TGTGCCAGTAGTATTTTGTGGGACAGGGAGGAGACCCAGTACTTC.

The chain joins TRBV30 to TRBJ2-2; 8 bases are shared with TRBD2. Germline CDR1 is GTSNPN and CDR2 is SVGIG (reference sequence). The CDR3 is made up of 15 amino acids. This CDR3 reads CAGIAGTAGTGELFF. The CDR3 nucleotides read TGTGCTGGGATAGCGGGAACCGCGGGTACCGGGGAGCTGTTTTTT.

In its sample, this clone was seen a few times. The CDR3 DNA sequence: TGTGCCAGCAGCTTAGGGGGACAGCTATATCAGCCCCAGCATTTT. This codes for CASSLGGQLYQPQHF. This sequence joins TRBV11-3 and TRBJ1-5; 7 bases line up with TRBD1. This CDR3 has 15 amino acids. CDR1 SGHNT and CDR2 YENEEA come from the germline V gene. The junction had 5 bases not matched to a gene; V was cut back by 1 base and J by 5 bases.

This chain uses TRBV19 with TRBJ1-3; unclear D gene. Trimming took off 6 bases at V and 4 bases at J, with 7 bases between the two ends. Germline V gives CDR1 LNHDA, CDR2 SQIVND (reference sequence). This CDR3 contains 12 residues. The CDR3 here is CASSERGNTIYF. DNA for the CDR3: TGTGCCAGTAGCGAGAGGGGAAACACCATATATTTT.

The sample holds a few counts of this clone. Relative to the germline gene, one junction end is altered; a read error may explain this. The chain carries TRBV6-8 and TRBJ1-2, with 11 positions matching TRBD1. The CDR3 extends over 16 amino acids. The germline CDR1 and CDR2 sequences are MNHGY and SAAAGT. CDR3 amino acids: CAISATGTGGNYGYTF. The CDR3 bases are TGTGCCATCAGTGCTACCGGGACAGGGGGTAACTATGGCTACACCTTC.

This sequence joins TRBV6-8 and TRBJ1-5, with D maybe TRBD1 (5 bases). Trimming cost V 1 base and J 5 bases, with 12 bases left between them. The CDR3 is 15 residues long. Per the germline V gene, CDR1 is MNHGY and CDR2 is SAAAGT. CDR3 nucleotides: TGTGCCAGCAGTTACTATGATGGAGGGGATCAGCCCCAGCATTTT. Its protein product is CASSYYDGGDQPQHF.

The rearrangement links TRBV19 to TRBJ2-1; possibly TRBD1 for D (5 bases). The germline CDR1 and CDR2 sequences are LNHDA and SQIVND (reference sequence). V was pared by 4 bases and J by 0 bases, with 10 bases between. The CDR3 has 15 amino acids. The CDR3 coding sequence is TGTGCCAGTAGTAGAGACAGCAGCTCCTACAATGAGCAGTTCTTC. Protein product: CASSRDSSSYNEQFF.

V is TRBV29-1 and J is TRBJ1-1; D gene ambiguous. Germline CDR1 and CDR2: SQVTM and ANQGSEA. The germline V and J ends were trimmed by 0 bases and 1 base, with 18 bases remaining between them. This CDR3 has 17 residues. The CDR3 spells CSVEEIRSGAGNTEAFF. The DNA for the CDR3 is TGCAGCGTTGAAGAGATCCGATCCGGTGCAGGGAACACTGAAGCTTTCTTT.

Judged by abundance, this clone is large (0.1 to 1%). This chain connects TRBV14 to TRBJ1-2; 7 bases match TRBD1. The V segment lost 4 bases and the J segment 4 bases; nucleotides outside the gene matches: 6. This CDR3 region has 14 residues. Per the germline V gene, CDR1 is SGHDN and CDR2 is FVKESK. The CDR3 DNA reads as TGTGCCAGCAGCCGGGAGACAGGGACCTATGGCTACACCTTC. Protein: CASSRETGTYGYTF. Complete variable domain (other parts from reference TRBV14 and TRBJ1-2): EAGVTQFPSHSVIEKGQTVTLRCDPISGHDNLYWYRRVMGKEIKFLLHFVKESKQDESGMPNNRFLAERTGGTYSTLKVQPAELEDSGVYFCASSRETGTYGYTFGSGTRLTVV.

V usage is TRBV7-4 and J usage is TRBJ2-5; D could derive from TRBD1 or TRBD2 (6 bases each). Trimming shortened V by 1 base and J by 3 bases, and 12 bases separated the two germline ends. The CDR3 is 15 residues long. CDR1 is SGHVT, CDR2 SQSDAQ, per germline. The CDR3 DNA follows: TGTGCCAGCAGCTTAGGTCCGGGGGCAGAAGAGACCCAGTACTTC. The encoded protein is CASSLGPGAEETQYF.